The rows below give T cell receptor beta chains drawn from one sample of a study of T cells in Graves' hyperthyroidism and ophthalmopathy. TCRdb reprocessed the multiplex PCR reads with MiXCR, giving one entry per CDR3 protein. The profile shows roughly 280,000 distinct CDR3 sequences, about 17% of them singletons. The sample taken for sequencing was blood. All receptors derive from a woman aged 55 to 70 with Graves' ophthalmopathy. The CDR3 runs from the conserved cysteine through the conserved F or W. D genes are given only for firm matches. A row's size may be missing; if present it is once, few, many or a size class.

clone_size: medium-sized
v_call: TRBV11-2
j_call: TRBJ2-5
d_call: NA
cdr3_aa: CASSPTGPSETQYF
cdr3_nt: TGTGCCAGCAGCCCCACAGGGCCATCGGAGACCCAGTACTTC

clone_size: many
v_call: TRBV7-2
j_call: TRBJ1-5
d_call: TRBD1
cdr3_aa: CASSPDRGSGGPQHF
cdr3_nt: TGTGCCAGCAGCCCCGACAGGGGGTCGGGAGGGCCCCAGCATTTT

clone_size: many
v_call: TRBV10-3
j_call: TRBJ1-2
d_call: NA
cdr3_aa: CAIGGLQGGGYTF
cdr3_nt: TGTGCCATTGGTGGGTTGCAGGGCGGCGGCTACACCTTC

clone_size: few
v_call: TRBV10-3
j_call: TRBJ2-2
d_call: NA
cdr3_aa: CAAGGGGTGELFF
cdr3_nt: TGTGCCGCCGGGGGCGGGGGCACCGGGGAGCTGTTTTTT

clone_size: few
v_call: TRBV5-1
j_call: TRBJ2-2
d_call: NA
cdr3_aa: CASSFLREGGELFF
cdr3_nt: TGCGCCAGCAGTTTCCTACGCGAGGGCGGGGAGCTGTTTTTT

clone_size: few
v_call: TRBV27
j_call: TRBJ2-5
d_call: NA
cdr3_aa: CASTSGVGGETQYF
cdr3_nt: TGTGCCAGCACCAGCGGTGTAGGGGGAGAGACCCAGTACTTC

clone_size: NA
v_call: TRBV18
j_call: TRBJ2-7
d_call: NA
cdr3_aa: CASSLRQSGYEQYF
cdr3_nt: TGTGCCAGCTCACTTCGACAATCCGGGTACGAGCAGTACTTC

clone_size: NA
v_call: TRBV27
j_call: TRBJ1-5
d_call: TRBD1
cdr3_aa: CASSWGQGRDQPQHF
cdr3_nt: TGTGCCAGCAGTTGGGGACAGGGGAGGGATCAGCCCCAGCATTTT

clone_size: many
v_call: TRBV30
j_call: TRBJ2-1
d_call: NA
cdr3_aa: CAWSVSYNEQFF
cdr3_nt: TGTGCCTGGAGTGTTTCGTACAATGAGCAGTTCTTC

clone_size: NA
v_call: TRBV5-1
j_call: TRBJ1-3
d_call: TRBD1
cdr3_aa: CASSYGTGTGNTIYF
cdr3_nt: TGTGCCAGCAGTTACGGGACAGGGACTGGAAACACCATATATTTT

clone_size: NA
v_call: TRBV7-9
j_call: TRBJ1-6
d_call: TRBD1
cdr3_aa: CASSPPGQAGSPLHF
cdr3_nt: TGTGCCAGCAGCCCACCAGGACAGGCGGGTTCACCCCTCCACTTT

clone_size: many
v_call: TRBV18
j_call: TRBJ1-1
d_call: NA
cdr3_aa: CASSEQGLSTEAFF
cdr3_nt: TGTGCCAGCTCAGAACAGGGTCTGAGCACTGAAGCTTTCTTT

clone_size: NA
v_call: TRBV14
j_call: TRBJ2-7
d_call: NA
cdr3_aa: CASSPRLSYEQCF
cdr3_nt: TGTGCCAGCAGCCCACGTCTCTCCTACGAGCAGTGCTTC

clone_size: once
v_call: TRBV6-2/TRBV6-3
j_call: TRBJ2-1
d_call: NA
cdr3_aa: CASGVAVNSYNEQFF
cdr3_nt: TGTGCCAGCGGAGTAGCGGTCAACTCCTACAATGAGCAGTTCTTC

clone_size: many
v_call: TRBV7-2
j_call: TRBJ1-2
d_call: NA
cdr3_aa: CASSLIKVSGYGYTF
cdr3_nt: TGTGCCAGCAGCTTAATCAAGGTGTCAGGCTATGGCTACACCTTC

clone_size: NA
v_call: TRBV7-2
j_call: TRBJ2-7
d_call: TRBD1
cdr3_aa: CASSSPRDRSPPYEQYF
cdr3_nt: TGTGCCAGCAGCTCGCCGAGGGACAGGTCCCCGCCCTACGAGCAGTACTTC

clone_size: NA
v_call: TRBV5-5
j_call: TRBJ1-5
d_call: NA
cdr3_aa: CASSLYRGGQPQHF
cdr3_nt: TGTGCCAGCAGCTTGTATCGGGGTGGACAGCCCCAGCATTTT

clone_size: few
v_call: TRBV4-3
j_call: TRBJ1-6
d_call: NA
cdr3_aa: CASSQGRGWNSPLHF
cdr3_nt: TGCGCCAGCAGCCAAGGCAGGGGCTGGAATTCACCCCTCCACTTT

clone_size: many
v_call: TRBV27
j_call: TRBJ2-6
d_call: TRBD1
cdr3_aa: CASSSFQRDRISGANVLTF
cdr3_nt: TGTGCCAGCAGTTCCTTCCAACGGGACAGGATTTCTGGGGCCAACGTCCTGACTTTC

clone_size: few
v_call: TRBV12-3/TRBV12-4
j_call: TRBJ1-3
d_call: NA
cdr3_aa: CASSFPGLTGNTIYF
cdr3_nt: TGTGCCAGCAGTTTCCCAGGGTTGACTGGAAACACCATATATTTT

clone_size: many
v_call: TRBV30
j_call: TRBJ1-6
d_call: TRBD1
cdr3_aa: CAWSPDRGGSPLHF
cdr3_nt: TGTGCCTGGAGCCCGGACAGGGGAGGCTCACCCCTCCACTTT

clone_size: NA
v_call: TRBV12-3/TRBV12-4
j_call: TRBJ1-6
d_call: NA
cdr3_aa: CASSLVGSFPHSPLHF
cdr3_nt: TGTGCCAGCAGTTTAGTGGGATCATTCCCTCATTCACCCCTCCACTTT

clone_size: few
v_call: TRBV7-3
j_call: TRBJ2-2
d_call: NA
cdr3_aa: CASSLMEHSNTGELFF
cdr3_nt: TGTGCCAGCAGCTTGATGGAACATTCGAACACCGGGGAGCTGTTTTTT

clone_size: many
v_call: TRBV7-2
j_call: TRBJ2-4
d_call: NA
cdr3_aa: CASSLVGRGGNIQYF
cdr3_nt: TGTGCCAGCAGCTTAGTTGGCAGGGGAGGGAACATTCAGTACTTC

clone_size: many
v_call: TRBV12-3/TRBV12-4
j_call: TRBJ1-2
d_call: NA
cdr3_aa: CASSGQQAYGYTF
cdr3_nt: TGTGCCAGCAGCGGACAGCAGGCCTATGGCTACACCTTC

clone_size: many
v_call: TRBV7-2
j_call: TRBJ2-4
d_call: NA
cdr3_aa: CASSSGTLGGIQYF
cdr3_nt: TGTGCCAGCAGCTCAGGGACTTTGGGGGGCATTCAGTACTTC

clone_size: many
v_call: TRBV28
j_call: TRBJ1-2
d_call: NA
cdr3_aa: CASSAGRIYGYTF
cdr3_nt: TGTGCCAGCAGCGCGGGACGGATCTATGGCTACACCTTC

clone_size: many
v_call: TRBV5-1
j_call: TRBJ2-3
d_call: TRBD2
cdr3_aa: CASSSQGTSVADTQYF
cdr3_nt: TGCGCCAGCAGCTCGCAAGGGACTAGCGTTGCAGATACGCAGTATTTT

clone_size: few
v_call: TRBV4-3
j_call: TRBJ2-7
d_call: NA
cdr3_aa: CASSQNTQDTKTEQYF
cdr3_nt: TGCGCCAGCAGCCAGAATACCCAGGATACTAAGACCGAGCAGTACTTC

clone_size: many
v_call: TRBV20-1
j_call: TRBJ2-7
d_call: TRBD2
cdr3_aa: CSASTSGNLYEQYF
cdr3_nt: TGCAGTGCTAGTACTAGCGGCAATCTATACGAGCAGTACTTC

clone_size: many
v_call: TRBV4-3
j_call: TRBJ2-7
d_call: TRBD1
cdr3_aa: CASSQGQRYEQYF
cdr3_nt: TGCGCCAGCAGCCAGGGACAGCGATACGAGCAGTACTTC

clone_size: many
v_call: TRBV7-2
j_call: TRBJ2-3
d_call: NA
cdr3_aa: CASSLGTPGDTQYF
cdr3_nt: TGTGCCAGCAGCCTCGGGACTCCCGGAGATACGCAGTATTTT

clone_size: many
v_call: TRBV20-1
j_call: TRBJ2-3
d_call: NA
cdr3_aa: CSASVGLNTQYF
cdr3_nt: TGCAGTGCTAGTGTGGGACTGAATACGCAGTATTTT

clone_size: NA
v_call: TRBV6-5
j_call: TRBJ2-7
d_call: NA
cdr3_aa: CASSYFQGPTYEQYF
cdr3_nt: TGTGCCAGCAGTTACTTCCAGGGACCTACCTACGAGCAGTACTTC

clone_size: few
v_call: TRBV2
j_call: TRBJ1-2
d_call: TRBD1
cdr3_aa: CASRETGVGYGYTF
cdr3_nt: TGTGCCAGCAGGGAGACAGGGGTAGGTTATGGCTACACCTTC

clone_size: few
v_call: TRBV20-1
j_call: TRBJ1-1
d_call: NA
cdr3_aa: CAGRLGAEAFF
cdr3_nt: TGCGCTGGACGACTGGGCGCTGAAGCTTTCTTT

clone_size: NA
v_call: TRBV18
j_call: TRBJ2-7
d_call: NA
cdr3_aa: CASSPPVGTYEQYF
cdr3_nt: TGTGCCAGCTCACCACCAGTAGGGACCTACGAGCAGTACTTC

clone_size: few
v_call: TRBV12-3/TRBV12-4
j_call: TRBJ2-5
d_call: TRBD2
cdr3_aa: CASSLGLAGVSGIETQYF
cdr3_nt: TGTGCCAGCAGTCTCGGACTAGCGGGGGTGTCAGGGATTGAGACCCAGTACTTC

clone_size: many
v_call: TRBV7-3
j_call: TRBJ2-5
d_call: TRBD1
cdr3_aa: CASSLRAHDRGLETQYF
cdr3_nt: TGTGCCAGCAGCTTACGAGCCCACGACAGGGGGCTGGAGACCCAGTACTTC

clone_size: NA
v_call: TRBV19
j_call: TRBJ1-5
d_call: NA
cdr3_aa: CASSILDGNNQPQHF
cdr3_nt: TGTGCCAGTAGTATCCTCGACGGGAACAATCAGCCCCAGCATTTT

clone_size: many
v_call: TRBV5-1
j_call: TRBJ2-7
d_call: TRBD1
cdr3_aa: CASSLSTPGQGAYEQYF
cdr3_nt: TGCGCCAGCAGCTTGTCTACCCCGGGACAGGGGGCCTACGAGCAGTACTTC

clone_size: few
v_call: TRBV7-6
j_call: TRBJ2-6
d_call: TRBD1
cdr3_aa: CASSTPRDRGPGANVLTF
cdr3_nt: TGTGCCAGCAGCACCCCCCGGGACAGGGGGCCTGGGGCCAACGTCCTGACTTTC

clone_size: many
v_call: TRBV5-5
j_call: TRBJ1-4
d_call: TRBD1
cdr3_aa: CASSLEGGQEKLFF
cdr3_nt: TGTGCCAGCAGCTTGGAAGGGGGCCAGGAAAAACTGTTTTTT

clone_size: NA
v_call: TRBV7-8
j_call: TRBJ1-1
d_call: NA
cdr3_aa: CASSLEATREAFF
cdr3_nt: TGTGCCAGCAGCTTAGAGGCGACGCGTGAAGCTTTCTTT

clone_size: once
v_call: TRBV4-3
j_call: TRBJ2-2
d_call: NA
cdr3_aa: CASSQMTQGTGELFF
cdr3_nt: TGCGCCAGCAGCCAGATGACCCAGGGCACCGGGGAGCTGTTTTTT

clone_size: many
v_call: TRBV12-3/TRBV12-4
j_call: TRBJ2-1
d_call: TRBD1
cdr3_aa: CASSFGQVYNEQFF
cdr3_nt: TGTGCCAGCAGTTTCGGACAGGTTTACAATGAGCAGTTCTTC